This entry describes one T cell receptor beta chain. This CDR3 region has 12 residues. Germline CDR1 is KGHDR and CDR2 is SFDVKD. V lost 2 bases, J lost 6 bases, and 5 bases lay in between. This sample stems from a study of response to subunit inactivated influenza vaccine. Each CDR3 protein gets one entry after TCRdb re-called the RT-PCR reads with MiXCR. The data contain hundreds of thousands of distinct CDR3 sequences, over 25% of them singletons. This chain links TRBV24-1 with TRBJ2-3; D uncertain. This receptor was taken from a man between 50 and 59 years old who received an inactivated influenza vaccine. The sample in question was CD4+ T cells sorted from PBMCs, obtained 5 days after vaccination. CDR3 sequence (DNA): TGTGCCACCAGTGATTCGGCGGATACGCAGTATTTT. This translates into CATSDSADTQYF.